This TCR beta chain was identified in a study of PD-1 blockade in classical Hodgkin lymphoma. Findings and limits, study-wide: The causes of the repertoire differences, possibly disease activity or prior therapy, remain undefined. Reported findings placed baseline TCR diversity lower in newly diagnosed patients (compared with healthy donors). Those achieving complete response showed baseline diversity like newly diagnosed patients.

The CDR3 length is 15 residues. Germline V CDR1 and CDR2: SGHTA, FQGNSA. Losses at the gene ends were 5 bases for V and 8 bases for J; bases not matched to a gene: 5. With regard to this clone: Antigen specificity is unknown.

Measured with immunoSEQ multiplex PCR; TCRdb has only the in-frame clones, and not every one. Counted here are around 90,000 clones, roughly 73% occurring once; the ten biggest clones make up 9.4%. Stated time point: cycle 4 day 1 (C4D1), after 6 weeks of nivolumab. The patients all showed relapse after autologous stem cell transplantation, while their brentuximab vedotin exposure varied. The sequence was obtained from a human donor with classical Hodgkin lymphoma. This chain joins TRBV7-2 and TRBJ2-2; TRBD2 matches 13 bases. The material was peripheral blood mononuclear cells (PBMCs), obtained before the fourth cycle of nivolumab. CDR3 protein: CASSRTSGRAGELFF. The CDR3 DNA reads as TGTGCCAGCAGCCGAACTAGCGGGAGGGCGGGGGAGCTGTTTTTT.